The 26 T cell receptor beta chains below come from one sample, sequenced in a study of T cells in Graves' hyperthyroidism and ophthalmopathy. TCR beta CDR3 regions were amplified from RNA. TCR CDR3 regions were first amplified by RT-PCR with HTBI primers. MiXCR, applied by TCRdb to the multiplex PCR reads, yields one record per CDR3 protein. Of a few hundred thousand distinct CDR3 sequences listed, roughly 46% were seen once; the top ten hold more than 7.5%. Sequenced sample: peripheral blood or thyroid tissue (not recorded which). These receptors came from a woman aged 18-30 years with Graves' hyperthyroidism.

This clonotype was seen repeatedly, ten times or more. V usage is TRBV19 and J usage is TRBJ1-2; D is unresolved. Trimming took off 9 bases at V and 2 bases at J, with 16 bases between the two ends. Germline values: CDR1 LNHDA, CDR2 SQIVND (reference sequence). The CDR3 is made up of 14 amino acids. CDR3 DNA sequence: TGTGCCAGCAACTTGGACGAGAGAAACTATGGCTACACCTTC. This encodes CASNLDERNYGYTF.

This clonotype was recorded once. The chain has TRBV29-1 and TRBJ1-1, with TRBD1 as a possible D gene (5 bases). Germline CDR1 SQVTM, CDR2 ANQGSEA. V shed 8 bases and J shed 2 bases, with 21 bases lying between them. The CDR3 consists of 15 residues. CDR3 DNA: TGCAGCTCGGCGGGGGGGACGCACGTCAACACTGAAGCTTTCTTT. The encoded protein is CSSAGGTHVNTEAFF.

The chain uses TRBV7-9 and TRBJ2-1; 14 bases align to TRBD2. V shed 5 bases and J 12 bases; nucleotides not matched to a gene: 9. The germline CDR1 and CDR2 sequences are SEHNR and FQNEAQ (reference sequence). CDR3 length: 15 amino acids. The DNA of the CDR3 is TGTGCCAGCAGCCCCCGACTAGCGGGAGGGAAAGGGCAGTTCTTC. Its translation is CASSPRLAGGKGQFF. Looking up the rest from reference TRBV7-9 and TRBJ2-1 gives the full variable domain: DTGVSQNPRHKITKRGQNVTFRCDPISEHNRLYWYRQTLGQGPEFLTYFQNEAQLEKSRLLSDRFSAERPKGSFSTLEIQRTEQGDSAMYLCASSPRLAGGKGQFFGPGTRLTVL.

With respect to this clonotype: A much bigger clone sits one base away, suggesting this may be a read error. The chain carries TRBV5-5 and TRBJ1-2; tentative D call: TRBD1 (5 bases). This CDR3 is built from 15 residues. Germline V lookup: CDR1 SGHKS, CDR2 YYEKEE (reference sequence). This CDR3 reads CASSSPRQGQYGYTF. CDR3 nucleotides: TGCGCCAGCAGCTCACCTCGCCAGGGCCAATATGGCTACACCTTC. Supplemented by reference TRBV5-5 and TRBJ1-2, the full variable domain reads DAGVTQSPTHLIKTRGQQVTLRCSPISGHKSVSWYQQVLGQGPQFIFQYYEKEERGRGNFPDRFSARQFPNYSSELNVNALLLGDSALYLCASSSPRQGQYGYTFGSGTRLTVV.

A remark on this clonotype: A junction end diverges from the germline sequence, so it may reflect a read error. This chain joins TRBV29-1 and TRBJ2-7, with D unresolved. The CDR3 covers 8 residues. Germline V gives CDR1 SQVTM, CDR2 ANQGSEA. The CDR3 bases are TGCAGCGTTGATGGACGGGACTTC. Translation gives CSVDGRDF.

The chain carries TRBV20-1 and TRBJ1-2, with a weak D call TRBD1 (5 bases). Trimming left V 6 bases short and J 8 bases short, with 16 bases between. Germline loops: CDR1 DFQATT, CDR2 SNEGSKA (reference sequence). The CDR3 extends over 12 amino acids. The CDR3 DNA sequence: TGCAGTGCCAGCTCCGGGACGATCGGCTACACCTTC. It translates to CSASSGTIGYTF.

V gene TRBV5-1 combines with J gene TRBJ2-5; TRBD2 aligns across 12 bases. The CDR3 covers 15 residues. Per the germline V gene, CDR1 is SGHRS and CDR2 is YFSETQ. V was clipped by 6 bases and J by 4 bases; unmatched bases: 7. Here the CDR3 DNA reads TGCGCCAGCACCCTGACTAGCGGGAGAAGAGAGACCCAGTACTTC. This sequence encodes CASTLTSGRRETQYF.

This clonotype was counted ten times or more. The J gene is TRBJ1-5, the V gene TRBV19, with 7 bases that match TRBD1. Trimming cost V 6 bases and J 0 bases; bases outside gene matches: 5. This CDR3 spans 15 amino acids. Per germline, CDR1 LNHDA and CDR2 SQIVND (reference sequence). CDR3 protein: CASRLGGYSNQPQHF. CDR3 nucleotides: TGTGCCAGTAGACTAGGGGGCTATAGCAATCAGCCCCAGCATTTT.

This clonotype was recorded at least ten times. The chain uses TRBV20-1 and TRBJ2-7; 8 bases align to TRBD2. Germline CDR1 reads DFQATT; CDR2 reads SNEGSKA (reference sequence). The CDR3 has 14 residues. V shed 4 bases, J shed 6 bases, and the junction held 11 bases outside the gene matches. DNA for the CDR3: TGCAGTGCTAAAACCGGGACTAGTGCCTCCGAGCAGTACTTC. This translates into CSAKTGTSASEQYF.

CDR3 region: CASSGGANQPQHF. Here the CDR3 DNA reads TGTGCCAGTAGCGGGGGGGCCAATCAGCCCCAGCATTTT. The rearrangement joins TRBV19 to TRBJ1-5; weak D call: TRBD1 (6 bases). The CDR3 sequence is 13 residues long. Looked up from germline, CDR1 is LNHDA and CDR2 is SQIVND (reference sequence). The V end lost 6 bases, the J end lost 3 bases, and 9 bases lay between the germline ends.

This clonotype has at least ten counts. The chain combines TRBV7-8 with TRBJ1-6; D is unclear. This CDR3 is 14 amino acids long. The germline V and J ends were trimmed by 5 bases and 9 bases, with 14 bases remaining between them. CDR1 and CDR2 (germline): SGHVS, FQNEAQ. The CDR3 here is CASSPRRDISPLHF. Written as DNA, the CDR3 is TGTGCCAGCAGCCCCCGCCGTGATATTTCACCCCTCCACTTT.

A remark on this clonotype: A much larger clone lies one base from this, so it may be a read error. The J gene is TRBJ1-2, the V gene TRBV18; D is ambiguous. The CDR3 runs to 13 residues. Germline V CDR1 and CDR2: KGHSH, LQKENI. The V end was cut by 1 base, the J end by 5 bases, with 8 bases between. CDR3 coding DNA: TGTGCCAGCTCACCACGGGCCGGGTATGGCTACACCTTC. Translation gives CASSPRAGYGYTF.

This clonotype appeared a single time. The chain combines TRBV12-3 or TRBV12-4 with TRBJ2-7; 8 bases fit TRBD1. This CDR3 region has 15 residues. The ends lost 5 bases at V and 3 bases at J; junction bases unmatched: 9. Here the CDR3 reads CASSLTLTGGYEQYF. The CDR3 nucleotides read TGTGCCAGCAGTCTTACCCTCACAGGGGGCTACGAGCAGTACTTC.

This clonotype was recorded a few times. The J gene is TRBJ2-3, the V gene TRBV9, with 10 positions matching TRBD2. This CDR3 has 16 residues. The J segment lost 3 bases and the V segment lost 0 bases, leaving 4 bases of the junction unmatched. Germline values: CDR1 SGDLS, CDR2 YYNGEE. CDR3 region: CASSVVPAGGTDTQYF. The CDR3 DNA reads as TGTGCCAGCAGCGTAGTCCCAGCGGGAGGGACAGATACGCAGTATTTT.

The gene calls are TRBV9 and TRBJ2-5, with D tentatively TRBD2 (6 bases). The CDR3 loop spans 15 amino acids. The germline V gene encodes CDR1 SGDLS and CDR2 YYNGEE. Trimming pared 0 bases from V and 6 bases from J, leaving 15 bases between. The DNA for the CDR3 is TGTGCCAGCAGCGTAGGAGTGGGCGGGATCAAGACCCAGTACTTC. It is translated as CASSVGVGGIKTQYF.

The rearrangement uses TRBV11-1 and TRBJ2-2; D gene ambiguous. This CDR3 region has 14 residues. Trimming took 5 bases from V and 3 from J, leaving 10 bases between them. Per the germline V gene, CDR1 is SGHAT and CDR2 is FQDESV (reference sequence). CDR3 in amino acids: CASSGQEYTGELFF. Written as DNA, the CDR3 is TGTGCCAGCAGCGGTCAGGAGTACACCGGGGAGCTGTTTTTT.

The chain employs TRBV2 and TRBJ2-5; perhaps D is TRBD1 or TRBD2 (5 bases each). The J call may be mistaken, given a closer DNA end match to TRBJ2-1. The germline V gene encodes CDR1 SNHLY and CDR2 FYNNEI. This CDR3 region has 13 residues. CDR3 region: CASRRGTENEQFF. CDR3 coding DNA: TGTGCCAGCAGGAGAGGGACGGAGAATGAGCAGTTCTTC.

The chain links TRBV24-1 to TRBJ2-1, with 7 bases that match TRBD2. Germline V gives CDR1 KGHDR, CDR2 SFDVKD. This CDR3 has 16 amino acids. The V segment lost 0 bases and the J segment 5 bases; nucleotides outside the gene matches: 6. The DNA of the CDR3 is TGTGCCACCAGTGATTTGCCTGGGCGGGAGCACAATGAGCAGTTCTTC. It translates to CATSDLPGREHNEQFF.

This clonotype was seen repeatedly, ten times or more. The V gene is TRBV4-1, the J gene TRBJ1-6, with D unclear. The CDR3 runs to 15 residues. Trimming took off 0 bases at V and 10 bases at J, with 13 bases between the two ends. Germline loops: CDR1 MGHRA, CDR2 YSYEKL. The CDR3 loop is CASSQEISGGSPLHF. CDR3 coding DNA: TGCGCCAGCAGCCAAGAGATCTCAGGTGGATCACCCCTCCACTTT.

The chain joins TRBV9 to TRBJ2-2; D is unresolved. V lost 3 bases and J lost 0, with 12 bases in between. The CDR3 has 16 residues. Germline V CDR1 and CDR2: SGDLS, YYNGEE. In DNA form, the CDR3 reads TGTGCCAGCAGCGCTACGACCACACCGAACACCGGGGAGCTGTTTTTT. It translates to CASSATTTPNTGELFF.

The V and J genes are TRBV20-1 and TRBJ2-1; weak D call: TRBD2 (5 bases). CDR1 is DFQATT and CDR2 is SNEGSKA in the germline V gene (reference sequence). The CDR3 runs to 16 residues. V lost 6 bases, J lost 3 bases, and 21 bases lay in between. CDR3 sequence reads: CSAHSVRRRGYNEQFF. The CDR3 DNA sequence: TGCAGTGCCCATTCCGTCCGGAGACGGGGCTACAATGAGCAGTTCTTC.

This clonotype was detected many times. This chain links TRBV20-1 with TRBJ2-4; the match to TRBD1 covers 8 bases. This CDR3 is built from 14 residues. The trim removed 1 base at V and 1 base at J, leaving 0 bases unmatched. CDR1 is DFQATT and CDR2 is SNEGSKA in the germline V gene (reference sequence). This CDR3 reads CSARGTGAKNIQYF. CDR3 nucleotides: TGCAGTGCTAGAGGGACAGGGGCCAAAAACATTCAGTACTTC.

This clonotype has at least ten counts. DNA of the CDR3: TGTGCCAGCAGCCCCATGAGGGGCTCCTACGAGCAGTACTTC. Its translation is CASSPMRGSYEQYF. V is TRBV5-5 and J is TRBJ2-7; D tentatively fits TRBD1 or TRBD2 (5 bases each). The CDR3 is 14 amino acids. V lost 4 bases, J lost 0 bases, and 11 bases lay in between. Germline-derived CDR1 and CDR2 are SGHKS and YYEKEE (reference sequence).

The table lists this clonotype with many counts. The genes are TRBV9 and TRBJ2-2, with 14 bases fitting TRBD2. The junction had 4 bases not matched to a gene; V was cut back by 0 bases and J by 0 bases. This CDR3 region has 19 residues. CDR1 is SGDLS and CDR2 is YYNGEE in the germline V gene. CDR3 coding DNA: TGTGCCAGCAGCGTAGAAGGACTAGCGGGAGGCACGAACACCGGGGAGCTGTTTTTT. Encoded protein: CASSVEGLAGGTNTGELFF.

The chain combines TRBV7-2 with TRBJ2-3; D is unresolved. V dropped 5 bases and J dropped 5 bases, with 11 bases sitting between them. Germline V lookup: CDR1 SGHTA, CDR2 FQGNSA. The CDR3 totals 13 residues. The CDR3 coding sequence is TGTGCCAGCAGCCCGAAAACGGGAGATACGCAGTATTTT. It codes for CASSPKTGDTQYF.

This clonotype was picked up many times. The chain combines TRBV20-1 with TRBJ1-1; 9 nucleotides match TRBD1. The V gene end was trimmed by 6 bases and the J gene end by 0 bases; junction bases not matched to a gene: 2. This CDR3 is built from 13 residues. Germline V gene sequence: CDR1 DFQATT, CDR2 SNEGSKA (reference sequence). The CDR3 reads CSAGTGMNTEAFF. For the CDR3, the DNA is TGCAGTGCAGGGACAGGGATGAACACTGAAGCTTTCTTT.